This TCR beta chain was sequenced in a study of T cell responses to AZD1222 COVID-19 vaccine. Turning to this clone: Antigen unknown.

Germline trimming cut 7 bases from V and 4 bases from J; bases unmatched to any gene: 10. The germline CDR1 and CDR2 sequences are MNHEY and SVGAGI. CDR3 length: 15 residues. The data were produced by immunoSEQ multiplex PCR, yet TCRdb's version contains in-frame clones alone and is incomplete. The sample has about 130,000 clones; around 90% are singletons. Doses given second, at about 4 or about 12 weeks, were pooled. General study findings and limits: Clonal diversity was possibly underestimated, and the donors were mostly white British, with more females. Sampled repertoires all dated from after the peak T cell response. Nearly half of spike-specific TCRs reportedly go after variant regions that carry no mutations.

This chain joins TRBV6-5 and TRBJ2-1, with 7 positions matching TRBD1. Material: peripheral blood, obtained 28 days after the second AZD1222 dose. The receptor was isolated from an adult who received the AZD1222 COVID-19 vaccine. CDR3 sequence (DNA): TGTGCCAGCAACCGGATGACAGGGCTATACAATGAGCAGTTCTTC. Its protein product is CASNRMTGLYNEQFF.